This is a list of T cell receptor beta chains from one sample in a study of CD8 T cells in ankylosing spondylitis. Using its own MiXCR run on the 5' RACE reads, TCRdb lists one record per CDR3 protein. This sample has approximately 250,000 distinct CDR3 sequences, with 7.5% to 9.5% found just once. What was sequenced was blood, either unsorted or a sorted T cell fraction (not recorded which). These receptors were taken from a female donor with ankylosing spondylitis or in good health (not recorded which). The CDR3 runs from the conserved cysteine through the conserved F or W.

TRBJ1-2,TRBV3-1,CASSPRTGPGYTF
TRBJ2-7,TRBV12-3/TRBV12-4,CASSFGGRATHEQYF
TRBJ2-6,TRBV30,CAWSYGPGSGANVLTF
TRBJ2-7,TRBV7-2,CASSLVFGSGYEQYF
TRBJ2-1,TRBV24-1,CATRRAVAGSYNEQFF
TRBJ2-1,TRBV20-1,CSATYNEQFF
TRBJ2-2,TRBV12-3/TRBV12-4,CASTQGSGRLGGELFF
TRBJ2-1,TRBV20-1,CSARKLTGYNEQFF
TRBJ2-7,TRBV7-9,CASGGDAGYYEQYF
TRBJ2-5,TRBV30,CAWEAGVQETQYF
TRBJ2-7,TRBV6-1,CASSTPLTALPYEQYF
TRBJ2-1,TRBV6-5,CASSYVGSSYNEQFF
TRBJ1-2,TRBV20-1,CSASFPQLVTLYGYTF
TRBJ2-1,TRBV14,CASSQDVVGGEQFF
TRBJ2-7,TRBV7-9,CASSGHRDPLAYEQYF
TRBJ1-1,TRBV19,CASSVDPGATEAFF
TRBJ1-3,TRBV6-5,CASSRLTEHSGNTIYF
TRBJ2-1,TRBV4-3,CASSPSLADDNEQFF
TRBJ1-2,TRBV10-2,CASSGPSSPGYTF
TRBJ1-4,TRBV27,CASSSWTDVTTNEKLFF
TRBJ2-7,TRBV6-5,CASSRDSASGRVSYEQYF
TRBJ1-1,TRBV21-1,CASTPGGANTEAFF
TRBJ1-2,TRBV29-1,CSVGAGGGYGYTF
TRBJ1-1,TRBV20-1,CSAMSPPGRHLNTEAFF
TRBJ1-2,TRBV6-1,CASSEAAGYGYTF
TRBJ2-1,TRBV27,CASSSRLTAPNEQFF
TRBJ2-7,TRBV6-6,CASRRDRAEEQYF
TRBJ2-7,TRBV29-1,CSFRDGGYEQYF
TRBJ1-2,TRBV12-3/TRBV12-4,CASSLDGYTF
TRBJ1-1,TRBV20-1,CSARDSTLGTEAFF
TRBJ2-4,TRBV7-2,CASTQTGGAGKNIQYF
TRBJ2-2,TRBV21-1,CASSIPGGLAVTGELFF
TRBJ2-3,TRBV29-1,CSGAPSGNTDTQYF
TRBJ2-5,TRBV5-1,CASSHHPEAGEETQYF
TRBJ2-7,TRBV20-1,CSAPGLAEQYF
TRBJ2-5,TRBV25-1,CASSGTGGGVQETQYF
TRBJ1-2,TRBV6-5,CASSYSSRGRGYTF